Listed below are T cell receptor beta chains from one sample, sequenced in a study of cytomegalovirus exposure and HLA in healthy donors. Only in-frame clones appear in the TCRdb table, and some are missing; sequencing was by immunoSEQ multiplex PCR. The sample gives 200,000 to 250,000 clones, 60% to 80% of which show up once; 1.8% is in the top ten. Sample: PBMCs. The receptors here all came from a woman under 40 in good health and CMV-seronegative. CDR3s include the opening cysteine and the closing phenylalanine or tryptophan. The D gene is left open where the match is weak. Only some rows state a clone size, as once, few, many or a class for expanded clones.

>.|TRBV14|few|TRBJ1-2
TGTGCCAGCAGCCCAGCCGCGGGGGTTAGGGGCTACACCTTC
CASSPAAGVRGYTF
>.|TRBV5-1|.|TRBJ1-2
TGCGCCAGCAGCTTACTACTAAAAGGGGATGGCTACACCTTC
CASSLLLKGDGYTF
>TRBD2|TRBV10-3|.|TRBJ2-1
TGTGCCATCAGCGGGGGTAGCGGGGGTGAAAATGAGCAGTTCTTC
CAISGGSGGENEQFF
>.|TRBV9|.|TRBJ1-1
TGTGCCAGCAGCGTTGCGTTGAACACTGAAGCTTTCTTT
CASSVALNTEAFF
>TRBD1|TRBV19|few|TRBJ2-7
TGTGCCAGTAGGACAGGACAGGGCGGAACCTACGAGCAGTACTTC
CASRTGQGGTYEQYF
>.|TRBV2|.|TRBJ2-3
TGTGCCAGCAGCGGGAGGACAGTGAAAGATACGCAGTATTTT
CASSGRTVKDTQYF
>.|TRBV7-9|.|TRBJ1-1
TGTGCCAGCAGCTTAGGGGCGGGCCCGAACACTGAAGCTTTCTTT
CASSLGAGPNTEAFF
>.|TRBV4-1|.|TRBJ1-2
TGCGCCAGCAGCCAAGATCGCTGGGCAGGAGGGTCTAACTATGGCTACACCTTC
CASSQDRWAGGSNYGYTF
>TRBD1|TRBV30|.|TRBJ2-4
TGTGCCTGGAGTGTCGGGACAGAAAACATTCAGTACTTC
CAWSVGTENIQYF
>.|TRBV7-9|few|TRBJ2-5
TGTTCCAGCAGCTTATATGCCGGATCCGAAGAGGCCCAGTACTTC
CSSSLYAGSEEAQYF
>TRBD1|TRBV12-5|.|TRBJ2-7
TGTGCTAGTGGTTCGGTACGTAGGGGGAAGAGGGACAGGGACTCCTACGAGCAGTACTTC
CASGSVRRGKRDRDSYEQYF
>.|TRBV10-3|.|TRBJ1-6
TGTGCCATCAGTGAAGGGAAGGGAGATAATTCACCCCTCCACTTT
CAISEGKGDNSPLHF
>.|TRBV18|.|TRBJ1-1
TGTGCCAGCTCACCAAAAGGATCTGGGAGGGCGAACACTGAAGCTTTCTTT
CASSPKGSGRANTEAFF
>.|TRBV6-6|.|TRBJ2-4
TGTGCCAGCAGTTCCCAAGGGGGGGTAGCCAAAAACATTCAGTACTTC
CASSSQGGVAKNIQYF
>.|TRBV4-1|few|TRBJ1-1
TGCGCCAGCAGCCAAGACGTCCAGGGTGGCACTGAAGCTTTCTTT
CASSQDVQGGTEAFF
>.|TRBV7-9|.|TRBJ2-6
TGTTCCAGCAGGCCGCCGTACAGGAACTCTGGGGCCAACGTCCTGACTTTC
CSSRPPYRNSGANVLTF
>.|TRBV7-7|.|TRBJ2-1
TGTGCTAGCAGCTTAGACTTAGCCGGTGAGCAGTTCTTC
CASSLDLAGEQFF
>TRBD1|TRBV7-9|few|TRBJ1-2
TGTGCCAGCAGCCCACCCTACAGGGGGCCGGATGGCTACACCTTC
CASSPPYRGPDGYTF